This TCR beta chain emerged from a study of T cells in Graves' hyperthyroidism and ophthalmopathy. Across the study: Peripheral blood was secured at the point of initial diagnosis, before any treatment.

V was shortened by 7 bases and J by 1 base, with 14 bases between the two germline ends. The CDR3 extends over 15 amino acids. Looked up from germline, CDR1 is MNHEY and CDR2 is SVGEGT. Newly diagnosed hyperthyroidism patients aged 18 to 65 years had disease lasting under 2 months. Researchers amplified the TCR beta CDR3 regions from RNA transcripts. TCR CDR3 regions were first amplified by RT-PCR with HTBI primers. TCRdb re-analysed the multiplex PCR reads in MiXCR, keeping a single row per CDR3 protein. The profile covers over 650,000 distinct CDR3 sequences, with 16% appearing a single time and around 7.7% taken by the ten largest.

The V and J genes are TRBV6-2 or TRBV6-3 and TRBJ2-1; D might be TRBD1 (5 bases). The receptor was isolated from a man aged 18 to 30 with Graves' hyperthyroidism. The sequenced material came from blood. The CDR3 region has the DNA TGTGCCAGCAATGCCAGGGCTGGATCCTACAATGAGCAGTTCTTC. Protein sequence: CASNARAGSYNEQFF.